This entry lists 16 T cell receptor beta chains sequenced from one sample in a study of T-cell reconstitution after alpha-beta-depleted transplantation in children. The authors prepared the TCRbeta library with unique molecular identifiers. TCRdb passed the PCR reads through MiXCR, listing each CDR3 protein once. This sample has some 110,000 distinct CDR3 sequences; 10% occur once, and the top ten carry less than 45%. The source material was PBMCs, sampled before TCRalphabeta/CD19-depleted stem cell transplant. These receptors were collected from a boy aged 2-15 years with acute lymphoblastic leukemia, due to receive a stem cell transplant.

This clonotype was picked up many times. V gene TRBV28 combines with J gene TRBJ2-1; 9 bases align to TRBD2. The germline gives CDR1 MDHEN, CDR2 SYDVKM. There are 15 residues in the CDR3. Trimming took 6 bases from V and 7 from J; bases not matched to a gene: 10. The CDR3 is CASRRLAEGGNEQFF. CDR3 nucleotide sequence: TGTGCCAGCAGGAGACTAGCGGAGGGGGGTAATGAGCAGTTCTTC.

This clonotype has just a few counts. The CDR3 loop is CASSPKFPSGRARETQYF. The CDR3 DNA reads as TGTGCCAGCAGCCCTAAATTTCCTAGCGGGAGGGCCCGGGAGACCCAGTACTTC. The chain combines TRBV27 with TRBJ2-5; 12 nucleotides align to TRBD2. The J segment lost 5 bases and the V segment lost 6 bases, leaving 16 bases of the junction unmatched. The V gene's germline CDR1 is MNHEY and CDR2 SMNVEV (reference sequence). The CDR3 has 18 amino acids.

This clonotype has more than one count but fewer than ten. This chain uses TRBV2 with TRBJ2-1; the D is unclear. Germline CDR1 reads SNHLY; CDR2 reads FYNNEI. Trimming took off 7 bases at V and 5 bases at J, with 21 bases between the two ends. The CDR3 runs 16 residues. The CDR3 here is CASITGRPRPDNEQFF. CDR3 bases: TGTGCCAGCATCACCGGGCGGCCTAGACCCGACAATGAGCAGTTCTTC.

This chain links TRBV20-1 with TRBJ2-3, with 7 positions matching TRBD2. After removal of 5 bases from V and 2 bases from J, the junction contained 13 bases not matched to a gene. The CDR3 totals 16 residues. Germline assignment: CDR1 DFQATT and CDR2 SNEGSKA (reference sequence). The CDR3, as DNA: TGCAGTGCTCCGCAGCCAATAGCGGGCCACACAGATACGCAGTATTTT. Translation: CSAPQPIAGHTDTQYF.

The sample holds a few counts of this clonotype. The chain is built from TRBV6-1 and TRBJ1-4; D might be TRBD1 (5 bases). Germline CDR1 reads MNHNS; CDR2 reads SASEGT. CDR3 length: 14 amino acids. Trimming pared 4 bases from V and 8 bases from J, leaving 14 bases between. The CDR3 reads CASSARVVGEKLFF. The CDR3, as DNA: TGTGCCAGCAGTGCCAGGGTAGTGGGGGAAAAACTGTTTTTT.

The chain employs TRBV25-1 and TRBJ2-5; 11 bases match TRBD2. V shed 3 bases, J shed 1 base, and the junction held 10 bases outside the gene matches. CDR3 length equals 18 residues. Germline-derived CDR1 and CDR2 are MGHDK and SYGVNS. The CDR3 loop is CASSELLAGDKVQETQYF. The CDR3 DNA reads as TGTGCCAGCAGTGAGTTACTAGCGGGAGATAAGGTCCAAGAGACCCAGTACTTC.

The CDR3 sequence is CAIGTRDSDTQYF. The CDR3 DNA reads TGTGCCATCGGGACCCGGGATTCAGATACGCAGTATTTT. The chain links TRBV24-1 to TRBJ2-3, with D possibly called TRBD1 or TRBD2 (5 bases each). The germline V gene encodes CDR1 KGHDR and CDR2 SFDVKD. The ends were cut back, 11 bases at V and 4 bases at J, with 15 bases in the middle. There are 13 residues in the CDR3.

In its sample, this clonotype was seen many times. The chain carries TRBV4-1 and TRBJ1-1; D is unresolved. The V gene's germline CDR1 is MGHRA and CDR2 YSYEKL. This CDR3 has 13 amino acids. Between the trimmed V and J ends, which lost 4 bases and 0 bases, there was a span of 6 bases. The CDR3 nucleotides are TGCGCCAGCAGCCTTACGTTGAACACTGAAGCTTTCTTT. It translates to CASSLTLNTEAFF.

This clonotype was seen more than once but under ten times. The rearrangement uses TRBV15 and TRBJ2-5, with unresolved D. CDR1 is LNHNV and CDR2 is YYDKDF in the germline V gene (reference sequence). The V end lost 3 bases, the J end lost 2 bases, and 7 bases lay between the germline ends. This CDR3 has 13 amino acids. DNA of the CDR3: TGTGCCACCAGCAGGAAAGGTCAAGAGACCCAGTACTTC. Encoded protein: CATSRKGQETQYF.

CDR3 loop: CSARDGSGRGNNEQFF. DNA of the CDR3: TGCAGTGCTAGAGATGGTAGCGGGAGGGGAAACAATGAGCAGTTCTTC. This chain joins TRBV20-1 and TRBJ2-1; 11 nucleotides align to TRBD2. The CDR3 contains 16 residues. V lost 0 bases to trimming and J lost 5 bases; unmatched junction nucleotides: 6. Germline V gene lookup returns CDR1 DFQATT and CDR2 SNEGSKA (reference sequence).

This clonotype was observed many times. The chain couples TRBV6-4 to TRBJ2-1, with TRBD1 matching over 7 bases. CDR1 is MRHNA, CDR2 SNTAGT, per germline. Trimming took 0 bases from V and 5 from J; bases not matched to a gene: 4. The CDR3 is 15 amino acids. In nucleotides, the CDR3 is TGTGCCAGCAGTGACTCTGGGGACAGACACAATGAGCAGTTCTTC. It is translated as CASSDSGDRHNEQFF.

This clonotype was recorded many times. V usage is TRBV5-1 and J usage is TRBJ2-3, with 16 bases matching TRBD2. This CDR3 comprises 18 residues. CDR1 is SGHRS, CDR2 YFSETQ, per germline. The J segment lost 2 bases and the V segment lost 3 bases, leaving 6 bases of the junction unmatched. In DNA, the CDR3 is TGCGCCAGCAGCTCGGGACTAGCGGGAGGGCCTCCCACAGATACGCAGTATTTT. This sequence encodes CASSSGLAGGPPTDTQYF.

At least ten counts were recorded for this clonotype. Its ends do not fully match the called genes, so a read error is possible. The gene calls are TRBV10-3 and TRBJ2-4; weak D call: TRBD1 (5 bases). The CDR3 totals 11 residues. Germline loops: CDR1 ENHRY, CDR2 SYGVKD. Written as DNA, the CDR3 is TGTGCCATCCCTGCGGACAAGGAAGTTCGCTTC. It yields the protein CAIPADKEVRF.

This clonotype was seen many times. The chain recombines TRBV10-3 with TRBJ2-1; a possible D gene is TRBD2 (7 bases). Trimming took off 0 bases at V and 9 bases at J, with 15 bases between the two ends. This CDR3 has 15 residues. The germline V gene has CDR1 ENHRY and CDR2 SYGVKD. DNA for the CDR3: TGTGCCATCAGTGAGTCTCTAGCGGAGGGGGGTGAGCAGTTCTTC. Protein sequence: CAISESLAEGGEQFF.

This clonotype occurred many times. V usage is TRBV27 and J usage is TRBJ2-7; TRBD1 might be the D (5 bases). Germline lookup yields CDR1 MNHEY and CDR2 SMNVEV (reference sequence). The CDR3 extends over 15 amino acids. Between the trimmed V and J ends, which lost 8 bases and 2 bases, there was a span of 19 bases. The CDR3 protein is CASGSLQEIPYEQYF. DNA of the CDR3: TGTGCCAGCGGGTCACTACAGGAGATTCCCTACGAGCAGTACTTC.

In this sample, this clonotype turned up many times. V is TRBV20-1 and J is TRBJ2-1; 9 bases align to TRBD2. The CDR3 is made up of 18 amino acids. From germline, CDR1 is DFQATT and CDR2 SNEGSKA (reference sequence). V shed 1 base, J shed 0 bases, and the junction held 10 bases outside the gene matches. Here the CDR3 reads CSARAGSGSQSSYNEQFF. The DNA for the CDR3 is TGCAGTGCTAGAGCGGGTAGCGGGAGTCAGAGCTCCTACAATGAGCAGTTCTTC.